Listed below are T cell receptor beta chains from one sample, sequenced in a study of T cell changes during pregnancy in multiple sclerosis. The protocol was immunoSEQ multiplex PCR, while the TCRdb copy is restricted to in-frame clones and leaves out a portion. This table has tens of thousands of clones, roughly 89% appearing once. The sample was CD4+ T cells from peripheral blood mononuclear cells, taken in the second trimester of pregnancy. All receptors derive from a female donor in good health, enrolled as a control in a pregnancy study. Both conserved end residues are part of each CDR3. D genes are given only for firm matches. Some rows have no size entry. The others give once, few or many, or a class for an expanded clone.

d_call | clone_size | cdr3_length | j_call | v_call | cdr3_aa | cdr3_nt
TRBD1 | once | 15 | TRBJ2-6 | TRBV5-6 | CASDDTGAGANVLTF | TGTGCCAGTGATGATACAGGGGCTGGGGCCAACGTCCTGACTTTC
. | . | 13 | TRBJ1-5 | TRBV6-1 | CASRERGNQPQHF | TGTGCCAGCAGGGAGAGGGGCAATCAGCCCCAGCATTTT
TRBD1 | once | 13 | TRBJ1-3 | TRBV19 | CATTGVKGNTIYF | TGTGCCACCACAGGGGTAAAGGGAAACACCATATATTTT
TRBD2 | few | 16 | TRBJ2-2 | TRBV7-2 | CASSRIAGGGRGELFF | TGTGCCAGCAGCCGGATAGCGGGGGGGGGAAGAGGGGAGCTGTTTTTT
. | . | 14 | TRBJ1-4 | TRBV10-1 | CASSESDRNEKLFF | TGCGCCAGCAGTGAGTCCGACAGGAATGAAAAACTGTTTTTT
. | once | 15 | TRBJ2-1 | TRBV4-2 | CASSPGDAPTNEQFF | TGTGCCAGCAGCCCGGGTGACGCTCCAACTAATGAGCAGTTCTTC
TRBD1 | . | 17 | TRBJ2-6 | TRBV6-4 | CASSDGTAPRGANVLTF | TGTGCCAGCAGCGACGGGACAGCGCCTAGAGGGGCCAACGTCCTGACTTTC
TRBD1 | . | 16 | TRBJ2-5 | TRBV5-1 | CASSLPLGTGGETQYF | TGCGCCAGCAGCTTGCCTTTAGGGACAGGGGGAGAGACCCAGTACTTC
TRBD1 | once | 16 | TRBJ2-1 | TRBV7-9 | CASSRTQGALYNEQFF | TGTGCCAGCAGCCGAACTCAGGGGGCGTTGTACAATGAGCAGTTCTTC
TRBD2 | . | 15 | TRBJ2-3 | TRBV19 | CASSKGLAGVDTQYF | TGTGCCAGTAGTAAAGGACTAGCGGGGGTAGATACGCAGTATTTT
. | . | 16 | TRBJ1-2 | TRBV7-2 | CASSLASRGRNYGYTF | TGTGCCAGCAGCTTAGCGAGCAGGGGACGGAACTATGGCTACACCTTC
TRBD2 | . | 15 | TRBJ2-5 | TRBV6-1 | CASSESGGRWETQYF | TGTGCCAGCAGTGAGTCCGGGGGGAGGTGGGAGACCCAGTACTTC
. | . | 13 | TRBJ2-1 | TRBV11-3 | CASSSGSGNEQFF | TGTGCCAGCAGCTCCGGGTCGGGCAATGAGCAGTTCTTC
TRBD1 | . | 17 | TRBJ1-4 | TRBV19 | CASSTSRTGQGGEKLFF | TGTGCCAGTAGTACCTCCCGGACGGGACAGGGGGGTGAAAAACTGTTTTTT
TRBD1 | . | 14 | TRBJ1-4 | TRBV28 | CASSLKGAWEKLFF | TGTGCCAGCAGTTTAAAGGGGGCCTGGGAAAAACTGTTTTTT
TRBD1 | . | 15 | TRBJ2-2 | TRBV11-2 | CASSSEARQGRELFF | TGTGCCAGCAGCTCAGAGGCTCGACAGGGTCGGGAGCTGTTTTTT
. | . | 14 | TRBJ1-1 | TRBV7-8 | CASSLITGNTEAFF | TGTGCCAGCAGCTTAATAACAGGGAACACTGAAGCTTTCTTT
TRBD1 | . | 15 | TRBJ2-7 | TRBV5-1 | CASSSRTGIPYEQYF | TGCGCCAGCAGCTCCCGGACAGGGATACCCTACGAGCAGTACTTC
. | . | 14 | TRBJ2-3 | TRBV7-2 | CASSGHSGTDTQYF | TGTGCCAGCAGCGGCCACTCCGGGACAGATACGCAGTATTTT
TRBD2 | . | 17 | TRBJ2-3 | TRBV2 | CASSKSAAGGFTDTQYF | TGTGCCAGCAGTAAATCCGCAGCGGGGGGTTTCACAGATACGCAGTATTTT
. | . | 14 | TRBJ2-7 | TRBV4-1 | CASSPHQNSYEQYF | TGCGCCAGCAGCCCTCATCAGAACTCCTACGAGCAGTACTTC
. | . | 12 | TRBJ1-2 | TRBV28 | CASSPPPYGYTF | TGTGCCAGCAGCCCTCCTCCCTATGGCTACACCTTC
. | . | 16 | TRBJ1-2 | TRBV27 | CASSLRARGRNYGYTF | TGTGCCAGCAGTTTAAGGGCGCGGGGGCGGAACTATGGCTACACCTTC
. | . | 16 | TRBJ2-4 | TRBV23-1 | CASSPLLTGKKNIQYF | TGCGCCAGCAGTCCCCTTCTAACAGGGAAAAAAAACATTCAGTACTTC
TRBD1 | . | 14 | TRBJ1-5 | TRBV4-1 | CASSRDRSNQPQHF | TGCGCCAGCAGCCGGGACAGAAGCAATCAGCCCCAGCATTTT
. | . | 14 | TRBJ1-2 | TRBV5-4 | CASSSRQDFDGYTF | TGTGCCAGCAGCTCTCGACAGGACTTTGATGGCTACACCTTC
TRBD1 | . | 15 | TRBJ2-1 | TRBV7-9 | CASSLRTGAYNEQFF | TGTGCCAGCAGTTTGCGGACAGGAGCCTACAATGAGCAGTTCTTC
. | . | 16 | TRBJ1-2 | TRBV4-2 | CASSQGDSLGEGGYTF | TGTGCCAGCAGCCAAGGGGACTCCCTAGGAGAGGGCGGCTACACCTTC
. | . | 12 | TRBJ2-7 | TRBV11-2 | CASSLDGYEQYF | TGTGCCAGCAGCTTAGACGGCTACGAGCAGTACTTC
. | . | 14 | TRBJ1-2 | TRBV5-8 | CASSNTLQAYGYTF | TGTGCCAGCAGCAACACGTTACAGGCCTATGGCTACACCTTC
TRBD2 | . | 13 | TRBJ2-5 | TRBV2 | CASGGDLQETQYF | TGTGCCAGCGGGGGGGACCTACAAGAGACCCAGTACTTC
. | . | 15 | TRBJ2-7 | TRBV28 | CASRLSQGSSYEQYF | TGTGCCAGCAGACTCTCACAGGGAAGCTCCTACGAGCAGTACTTC
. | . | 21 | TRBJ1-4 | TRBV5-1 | CASSLASPRLGRYASNEKLFF | TGCGCCAGCAGCTTGGCCTCCCCGAGGCTAGGTAGATACGCGTCTAATGAAAAACTGTTTTTT
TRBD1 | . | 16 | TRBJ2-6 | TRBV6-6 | CASSPTGNPGANVLTF | TGTGCCAGCAGCCCGACAGGGAACCCTGGGGCCAACGTCCTGACTTTC
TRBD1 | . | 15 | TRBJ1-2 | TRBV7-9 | CASSAAGTGGFGYTF | TGTGCCAGCAGCGCCGCCGGGACAGGGGGCTTTGGCTACACCTTC
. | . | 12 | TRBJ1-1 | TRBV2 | CASSVGAREAFF | TGTGCCAGCAGTGTGGGGGCCCGTGAAGCTTTCTTT
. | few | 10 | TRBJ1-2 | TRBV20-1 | CSARRLGYTF | TGCAGTGCTAGACGTTTGGGCTACACCTTC
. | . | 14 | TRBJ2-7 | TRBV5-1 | CASSYGNGGYEQYF | TGCGCCAGCAGCTACGGGAACGGGGGCTACGAGCAGTACTTC
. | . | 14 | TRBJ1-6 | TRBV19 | CASTSGTFNSPLHF | TGTGCCAGTACCAGCGGGACGTTCAATTCACCCCTCCACTTT
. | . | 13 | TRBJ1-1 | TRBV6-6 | CASSSRGSSEAFF | TGTGCCAGCAGTTCTAGGGGGAGTTCTGAAGCTTTCTTT
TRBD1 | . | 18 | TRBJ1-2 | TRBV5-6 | CASSLDREGTKPYYGYTF | TGTGCCAGCAGCTTAGACAGGGAAGGAACCAAACCCTACTATGGCTACACCTTC
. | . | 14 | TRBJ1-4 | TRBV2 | CAKGGELTNEKLFF | TGTGCCAAGGGGGGGGAATTAACTAATGAAAAACTGTTTTTT
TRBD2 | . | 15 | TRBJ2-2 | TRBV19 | CASSLRGGITGELFF | TGTGCCAGTAGTCTGCGGGGGGGCATCACCGGGGAGCTGTTTTTT
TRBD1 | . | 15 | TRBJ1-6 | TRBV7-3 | CASSLAGTENSPLHF | TGTGCCAGCAGCTTAGCTGGGACAGAAAATTCACCCCTCCACTTT